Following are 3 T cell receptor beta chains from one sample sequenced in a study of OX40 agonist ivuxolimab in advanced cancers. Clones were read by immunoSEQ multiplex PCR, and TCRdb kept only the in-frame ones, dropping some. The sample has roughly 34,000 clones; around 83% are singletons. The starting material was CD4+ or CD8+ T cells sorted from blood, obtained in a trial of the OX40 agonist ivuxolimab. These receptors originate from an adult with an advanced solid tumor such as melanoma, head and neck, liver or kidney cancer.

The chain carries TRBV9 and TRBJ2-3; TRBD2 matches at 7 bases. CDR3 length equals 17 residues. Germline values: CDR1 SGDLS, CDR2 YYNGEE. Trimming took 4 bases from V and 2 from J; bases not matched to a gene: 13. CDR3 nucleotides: TGTGCCAGCAGCCTAACTTCAGTAGGGACTACCACAGATACGCAGTATTTT. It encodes CASSLTSVGTTTDTQYF.

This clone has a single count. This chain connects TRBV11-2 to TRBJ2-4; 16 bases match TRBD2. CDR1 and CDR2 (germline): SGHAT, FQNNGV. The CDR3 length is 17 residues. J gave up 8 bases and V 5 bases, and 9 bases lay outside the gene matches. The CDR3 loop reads CASSPGTSGRAWDIQYF. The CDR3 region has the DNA TGTGCCAGCAGCCCTGGGACTAGCGGGAGGGCCTGGGACATTCAGTACTTC.

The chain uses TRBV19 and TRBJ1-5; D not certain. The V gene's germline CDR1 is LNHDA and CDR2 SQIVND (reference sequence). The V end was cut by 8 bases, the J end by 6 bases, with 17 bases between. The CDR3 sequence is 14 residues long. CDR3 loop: CASEIEGLAQPQHF. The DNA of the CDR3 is TGTGCCAGTGAGATCGAGGGTTTAGCTCAGCCCCAGCATTTT.